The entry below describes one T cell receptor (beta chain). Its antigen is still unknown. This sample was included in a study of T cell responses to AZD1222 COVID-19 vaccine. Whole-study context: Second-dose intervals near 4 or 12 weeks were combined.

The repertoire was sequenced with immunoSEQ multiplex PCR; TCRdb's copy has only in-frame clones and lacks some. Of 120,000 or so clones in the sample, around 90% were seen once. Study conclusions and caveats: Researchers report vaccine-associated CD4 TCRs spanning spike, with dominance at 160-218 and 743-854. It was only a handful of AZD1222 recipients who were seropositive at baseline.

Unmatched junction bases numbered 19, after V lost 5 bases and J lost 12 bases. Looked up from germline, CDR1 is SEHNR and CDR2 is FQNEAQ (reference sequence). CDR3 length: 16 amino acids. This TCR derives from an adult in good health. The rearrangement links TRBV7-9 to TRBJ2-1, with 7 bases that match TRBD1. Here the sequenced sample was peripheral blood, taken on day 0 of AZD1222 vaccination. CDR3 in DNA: TGTGCCAGCAGCCGCCCGGGGACAGAAAGTCTTCTTGGGCAGTTCTTC. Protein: CASSRPGTESLLGQFF.